A selection of T cell receptor beta chains follows, all from one sample in a study of PD-1 blockade in classical Hodgkin lymphoma. Method: immunoSEQ multiplex PCR; TCRdb's copy keeps in-frame clones and lacks some. This table holds roughly 40,000 clones, roughly 65% found once. The sample was peripheral blood mononuclear cells (PBMCs), taken before the fourth cycle of nivolumab. The source is a human donor with classical Hodgkin lymphoma. The CDR3 runs from the conserved cysteine through the conserved F or W. The D gene is left open where the match is weak. Clone size, where shown, is once, few, many, or a class for clones that have expanded.

-,-,TRBJ1-2,TRBV7-9,CASSLGAERGLIRQGYTF,TGTGCCAGCAGTTTAGGGGCTGAGAGGGGCCTTATACGTCAGGGCTACACCTTC
-,-,TRBJ2-7,TRBV6-5,CASSQGAEAPYEQYF,TGTGCCAGCAGTCAAGGGGCAGAGGCACCCTACGAGCAGTACTTC
TRBD1,once,TRBJ2-3,TRBV5-5,CASSSGGTGAFTDTQYF,TGTGCCAGCAGCTCTGGAGGGACAGGGGCCTTCACAGATACGCAGTATTTT
TRBD1,once,TRBJ1-5,TRBV7-2,CASSRGQGNQPQHF,TGTGCCAGCAGCCGCGGACAGGGCAATCAGCCCCAGCATTTT
-,-,TRBJ1-5,TRBV6-5,CASSYPPALNQPQHF,TGTGCCAGCAGTTACCCCCCGGCACTCAATCAGCCCCAGCATTTT
TRBD2,-,TRBJ2-1,TRBV9,CASSAMKGTSEKDEQFF,TGTGCCAGCAGCGCTATGAAAGGGACTAGCGAGAAAGATGAGCAGTTCTTC
-,-,TRBJ1-1,TRBV11-2,CASSPRTEAFF,TGTGCCAGCAGCCCCCGGACAGAAGCTTTCTTT
-,-,TRBJ1-4,TRBV6-1,CASSEAKTGNEKLFF,TGTGCCAGCAGTGAAGCTAAGACAGGCAATGAAAAACTGTTTTTT
-,-,TRBJ1-3,TRBV7-2,CASSARRASGNTIYF,TGTGCCAGCAGCGCACGCAGGGCGTCTGGAAACACCATATATTTT
-,-,TRBJ2-4,TRBV4-2,CASSLIGSGTTISLAKNIQYF,TGTGCCAGCAGCCTAATAGGCTCCGGGACAACAATTTCCTTAGCCAAAAACATTCAGTACTTC
-,once,TRBJ2-5,TRBV6-5,CASMEVGETQYF,TGTGCCAGCATGGAGGTAGGAGAGACCCAGTACTTC
-,-,TRBJ2-2,TRBV9,CASSVGAGWSGELFF,TGTGCCAGCAGCGTAGGGGCGGGGTGGTCCGGGGAGCTGTTTTTT
-,-,TRBJ2-7,TRBV29-1,CSDGQITYEQYF,TGCAGCGACGGACAGATTACCTACGAGCAGTACTTC
-,-,TRBJ1-3,TRBV7-2,CASSFKSSGNTIYF,TGTGCCAGCAGCTTCAAGAGCTCTGGAAACACCATATATTTT
-,-,TRBJ2-7,TRBV4-3,CASSQVSGQSYEQYF,TGCGCCAGCAGCCAAGTTTCAGGACAGTCCTACGAGCAGTACTTC
-,few,TRBJ1-5,TRBV5-5,CASSFGTQYQPQHF,TGTGCCAGCAGCTTTGGGACTCAGTATCAGCCCCAGCATTTT
-,-,TRBJ2-1,TRBV10-2,CASSDWALSSYNEQFF,TGCGCCAGCAGTGATTGGGCTTTAAGCTCCTACAATGAGCAGTTCTTC
-,-,TRBJ1-1,TRBV29-1,CSVGGEVDTEAFF,TGCAGCGTTGGAGGGGAGGTCGACACTGAAGCTTTCTTT
-,-,TRBJ2-2,TRBV6-4,CASSDKGGITGELFF,TGTGCCAGCAGTGATAAGGGCGGGATCACCGGGGAGCTGTTTTTT
TRBD2,-,TRBJ2-6,TRBV7-2,CASSLGWREYRSGANVLTF,TGTGCCAGCAGCTTAGGATGGCGGGAGTATAGGTCTGGGGCCAACGTCCTGACTTTC
-,-,TRBJ1-2,TRBV19,CASSIALDNYGYTF,TGTGCCAGTAGTATAGCCCTAGACAACTATGGCTACACCTTC
TRBD2,-,TRBJ2-7,TRBV6-5,CASRRTSGSRYEQYF,TGTGCCAGCAGAAGGACTAGCGGGAGTAGGTACGAGCAGTACTTC
TRBD1,-,TRBJ2-7,TRBV28,CASSFDLWSGQGYEQYF,TGTGCCAGCAGTTTTGATTTATGGTCTGGACAGGGTTACGAGCAGTACTTC
-,few,TRBJ2-2,TRBV11-2,CASSLDSGHYTGELFF,TGTGCCAGCAGCTTAGATTCAGGGCATTATACCGGGGAGCTGTTTTTT
TRBD2,-,TRBJ2-7,TRBV18,CASSIGTSGGPGEQYF,TGTGCCAGCTCAATCGGGACTAGCGGGGGCCCGGGGGAGCAGTACTTC
-,-,TRBJ1-1,TRBV28,CASRPGPMNTEAFF,TGTGCCAGCAGGCCGGGACCTATGAACACTGAAGCTTTCTTT
TRBD1,-,TRBJ1-1,TRBV6-1,CASSQGAGGDLRTEAFF,TGTGCCAGCAGTCAAGGGGCAGGGGGCGATTTGAGAACTGAAGCTTTCTTT
TRBD1,-,TRBJ1-2,TRBV19,CASNPTGHYGYTF,TGTGCCAGTAACCCGACAGGGCACTATGGCTACACCTTC
-,-,TRBJ2-7,TRBV6-1,CACERGYEQYF,TGTGCCTGCGAAAGGGGCTACGAGCAGTACTTC
TRBD1,-,TRBJ2-3,TRBV14,CASSALDRGIDTQYF,TGTGCCAGCAGCGCTCTTGACAGGGGAATAGATACGCAGTATTTT
-,few,TRBJ1-1,TRBV6-5,CASSYNDKPEAFF,TGTGCCAGCAGTTATAACGACAAACCTGAAGCTTTCTTT
-,once,TRBJ2-2,TRBV9,CASSGRHSTGELFF,TGTGCCAGCAGCGGACGACACAGCACCGGGGAGCTGTTTTTT
-,-,TRBJ1-2,TRBV6-6,CASSYGANYGYTF,TGTGCCAGCAGTTACGGGGCAAACTATGGCTACACCTTC